This T cell receptor beta chain was sequenced for a study of CD8 T cells in Susac syndrome. FACS was used to enrich TEMRA cells, whereas the CD8+ and CD4+ T cells were obtained by negative isolation. The RNA input was 0.5 to 1 ug, and it was reverse transcribed with random hexamers. One entry per CDR3 protein, called by TCRdb with MiXCR from the immunoSEQ multiplex PCR reads. Among just over 150,000 distinct CDR3 sequences, around 95% were seen once, and the ten largest hold about 0.15%. This CDR3 comprises 14 residues. Trimming left V 1 base short and J 3 bases short, with 10 bases between. CDR1 and CDR2 from the germline V gene are SQVTM and ANQGSEA. This clonotype showed up just once.

The chain recombines TRBV29-1 with TRBJ2-1; D not resolved. Sequenced material: CD8+ T cells from PBMCs. This clonotype was obtained from a human donor with multiple sclerosis. The CDR3 DNA reads TGCAGCGTTGAAGGGCGTGGGGACTACAATGAGCAGTTCTTC. This codes for CSVEGRGDYNEQFF.